A single T cell receptor beta chain is shown here with its context. What antigen it recognizes has not been identified. Base-call qualities are not available, and no considerably larger clone is one nucleotide away. These data are taken from a study of cytomegalovirus exposure and HLA in healthy donors (dated by TCRdb to 2016 to 2017). Background on the whole study: According to an earlier analysis of a few hundred of the donors, 150 million to 200 million T cells yielded over 100 million unique TCR beta sequences and about 300 Gb of sequence data. Roughly 300 gigabases of sequencing data and around 85 million unique TCR sequences made up an early release that covered several hundred HLA-typed donors. The genetic ancestry cluster associated with self-reported Caucasian donors included 81% of the approximately 430 genotyped donors. The study aimed to test whether cataloging public T cell receptors could reveal signatures of past pathogen exposure. The T cell repertoires of 550 to 850 subjects were profiled by immunosequencing and related to cytomegalovirus serostatus. In addition to the first cohort of 650 to 800 subjects, a separate validation cohort of 130 or so different subjects was used. To predict cytomegalovirus infection status, the study brought together high-throughput TCR immunosequencing, statistical association of individual TCRs with disease status, and machine learning. A later analysis re-examined previously published TCR beta repertoires from about 670 donors and added high-resolution HLA genotyping to investigate patterns of TCR occurrence. Rather than drawing on any new phenotypic data, the later analysis identified candidate immune exposures from TCR beta sequences and the way those sequences occurred across donors. To decide whether each TCR beta V gene segment behaved as functional or pseudogenic, an earlier analysis of 587 of the donors relied on high-throughput TCR beta sequencing. Donor age, sex, ethnicity and CMV serostatus were collected together with the repertoire data. In a later genetic analysis, genome-wide SNP genotypes for about 55% of the roughly 670 donors were used, and that subset was treated as a discovery cohort. Every repertoire in the discovery cohort had been generated on one and the same sequencing platform. HLA typing included class I and class II loci at four-digit resolution. Typing coverage varied by locus: roughly 620-630 donors for A, B, C, DRB1 and DQB1; more than 500 for DQA1; more than 600 for DPA1; 450 to 480 for DPB1. Four to six DR-DQ haplotypes were handled as single units for association and clustering, since linkage in the cohort was strong. Among under 450 genotyped donors of the cohort, an average of around 240,000 unique TCR beta nucleotide sequences were sequenced per donor, around a sixth of them non-productive.

Library prep was done by the immunoSEQ multiplex PCR assay. The multiplex PCR relied on a mix of 60 forward primers for TCR Vbeta segments and 13 reverse primers for TCR Jbeta segments. The CDR3 region of rearranged TCR beta genes was amplified from genomic DNA with a multiplex PCR assay. Amplified TCR beta libraries were sequenced as 87-base-pair reads on the Illumina HiSeq System. Turning to the authors' computational methods: Across the roughly 600 repertoires, a later analysis counted roughly 77 million unique TCR beta chains, 8.5 million to 12 million of which were shared by at least two donors. A nearest-neighbor algorithm error-corrected the raw reads and collapsed the reads into unique sequences, merging closely related sequences to remove PCR and sequencing errors. Alignment of CDR3 sequences to IMGT reference sequences was used to assign V, D and J gene segments. Each retained sequence needed at least a six-nucleotide match to both a V gene segment and a J gene segment. A rearrangement was called productive if the CDR3 had no stop codons and remained in frame with V and J, and every other rearrangement was called non-productive. CDR3 was defined by IMGT convention, running from the second conserved V-encoded cysteine to the conserved J-encoded phenylalanine. The earlier analysis of some 600 of the donors excluded sequences that lacked an unambiguous match to a single V gene segment. An earlier analysis of 500 to 600 of the donors classified V segments as functional when productive rearrangements were above 56.7% and as segregating when the standard deviation between donors was above 5%. A statistical classification framework was built for diagnosing cytomegalovirus status from the catalog of TCR beta chain sequences. V and J gene assignment, in a later analysis, came from comparing TCR nucleotide sequences with IMGT/GENE-DB human TR gene sequences. The TCRdist pipeline was used in a later analysis to assign CDR3 sequences and most-parsimonious VDJ recombination scenarios. In a later analysis, every TCR beta chain was defined by the combination of its CDR3 amino acid sequence and its V-gene family, and reads without a unique V-gene family were dropped. A later analysis removed roughly 590 highly shared, low-generation-probability nucleotide sequences to deal with suspected cross-contamination and a sequencing artifact. In a later analysis, a clonal expansion index for each public chain was calculated from normalized within-repertoire ranks of inferred template counts. A later analysis computed generation probabilities with a VDJ recombination model fitted to out-of-frame rearrangements, and checked the results against IGoR. In a later analysis, hypergeometric tests were used to score TCR-TCR, TCR-HLA and TCR-CMV co-occurrence, with a repertoire-size bias correction applied to TCR pairs. A later analysis estimated false discovery rates by permuting HLA or CMV assignments 20 times. In a later analysis, co-occurring TCRs were grouped using DBSCAN, with TCRdist sequence similarity added in when clustering inside HLA-allele-positive subsets. Repertoires with fewer than 30,000 or more than 120,000 public chains were left out of co-occurrence clustering, as were about 5 repertoires with anomalous nucleotide sharing. This is the immuneACCESS table as TCRdb keeps it, with only in-frame sequences that have V and J called. A part of the clones is gone; compared with another copy, unresolved V genes explain less than half, and the rest is unexplained. V and J calls and clone size are copied from that table; D and trimming were computed from the DNA. This sample comprises under 150,000 clones, more than 75% of them detected only once. The ten top clones hold about 2.5% of the sample.

Relative to germline, V is missing 4 bases and J is missing 6 bases, with 5 bases of the junction outside any gene match. In the germline V gene (reference sequence), CDR1 corresponds to WNHNN and CDR2 to SYGVQD. The CDR3 covers 15 residues, taking in both the cysteine and the phenylalanine. Solely the CDR3 DNA is kept, with 45 bases framed from the first base. General study outcomes and caveats: The study listed 150 to 200 TCR beta chains as associated with cytomegalovirus. A cluster of highly shared sequence variants was judged likely to be a technical artifact of the sequencing pipeline. Because counts were too low, 15 or so rarely observed V segments, including chromosome 9 orphons, were excluded from the earlier analysis of around 640 of the donors. According to a later genetic analysis, donors in an Asian-associated ancestry cluster had fewer N-insertions in productive TCRs than the roughly 660-donor mean. In an earlier analysis of fewer than 750 of the donors, most TCR beta V segments were observed in productive rearrangements about 87% or about 30% of the time, broadly matching IMGT annotations. Most CMV-associated TCR beta chains appeared to be HLA-restricted in a later analysis, and the HLA associations seemed to be driven largely by CMV exposure. HLA typing was unavailable for some donors at each locus, so association tests used only the typed subset. While some public TCRs were present in many individuals, most TCR sequences turned up only very rarely across donors. Several of the top co-occurrence clusters appeared to be linked to parvovirus B19, influenza, CMV and Epstein-Barr virus, according to a later analysis. Presence/absence analyses assumed roughly uniform sequencing depth across donors, an assumption that may not hold. In a later analysis, the rate of TCR association differed among HLA loci, with DRB1 alleles having the most associated TCRs and HLA-C alleles having the fewest. Linkage disequilibrium might explain the correlated functional status among segregating V segments, but an unknown experimental factor could not be ruled out. In a later analysis, HLA-associated TCR beta chains were found to be more clonally expanded and to have lower generation probabilities than equally common non-associated chains. A further reported finding was that TCR beta sequences accurately predicted the HLA-A and HLA-B alleles for most subjects in the first cohort. When HLA alleles, especially DR and DQ, strongly co-occurred, TCR associations were difficult to assign to individual alleles. Immune exposure information for the cohort was limited to CMV serostatus. In vitro tests confirmed that a few of the cytomegalovirus-associated TCR beta chains recognize cytomegalovirus antigens. The 87-base-pair reads could not distinguish some IMGT-functional V segments, including TRBV6-2 and TRBV6-3, so those segments were excluded. This cohort had only TCR beta chains sequenced, and the lack of alpha or paired-chain data limited which features could be detected. A later analysis associated 17,000 or so TCR beta sequences with specific HLA alleles at a false discovery rate of 0.05. A later genetic analysis associated a missense DCLRE1C variant with V-gene and J-gene trimming of TCR beta chains, and an independent cohort replicated the association. The classifier was reported to diagnose cytomegalovirus status with high specificity and sensitivity in both the original cohort and the validation cohort. It was suggested by the authors that the approach could potentially be generalized to other disease states and immunological phenotypes.

The cohort comprised hundreds of healthy bone marrow donors. At the time of sampling, all cohort members were nominally healthy, though unrecorded immune exposures were likely present. The donor was CMV seronegative and belonged to the group of around 400 seronegative cohort members. Each donor provided a peripheral blood sample, and peripheral blood mononuclear cells were used for TCR beta sequencing. The Qiagen DNeasy Blood Extraction Kit was used to extract genomic DNA from the blood cell samples. The chain uses TRBV10-1 and TRBJ2-3, with 12 junctional bases fitting TRBD2. The clonotype originates from a man aged 45-60 years in good health and CMV-seronegative. The sample consisted of PBMCs. The CDR3 region has the sequence CASSGLAGASDTQYF. The DNA sequence is as follows: TGCGCCAGCAGTGGACTAGCGGGAGCATCCGATACGCAGTATTTT.